A selection of T cell receptor beta chains follows, all from one sample in a study of shared clonotypes between healthy human individuals. Sequencing used immunoSEQ multiplex PCR; TCRdb keeps in-frame clones, though not all of them. Of some 2 million clones listed, approximately 95% were seen once; the top ten hold roughly 0.13%. The sequenced material came from naive CD4+ T cells sorted from blood. These receptor sequences come from a man younger than 30 in good health. Each CDR3 is given with its conserved first and last residue. D genes are given only for firm matches. A clone size is listed for some rows: how often the clone was seen (once, few, many), or a class if it is expanded.

v_call	d_call	clone_size	j_call	cdr3_nt	cdr3_aa
TRBV19	.	.	TRBJ1-3	TGTGCCAGTAGTGCGTTCGGTTTCGACACCATATATTTT	CASSAFGFDTIYF
TRBV6-5	.	.	TRBJ2-3	TGTGCCAGCAGCCGGCCTTCCACAGATACGCAGTATTTT	CASSRPSTDTQYF
TRBV29-1	.	few	TRBJ1-2	TGCAGCGTTGGGGGGTATGGCTACACCTTC	CSVGGYGYTF
TRBV5-4	TRBD1	.	TRBJ1-1	TGTGCCAGCAGCTTGGGGGAAGGACAGGGGAACACTGAAGCTTTCTTT	CASSLGEGQGNTEAFF
TRBV7-9	.	.	TRBJ2-7	TGTGCCAGCAGCGGGGGGACTCCCTACGAGCAGTACTTC	CASSGGTPYEQYF
TRBV27	.	.	TRBJ1-2	TGTGCCAGCAGTTTATCGTACGCCTCTAACTATGGCTACACCTTC	CASSLSYASNYGYTF
TRBV6-5	TRBD1	.	TRBJ1-3	TGTGCCAGCAGTTACGGGACAGGGGGCTCTGGAAACACCATATATTTT	CASSYGTGGSGNTIYF
TRBV30	TRBD2	.	TRBJ2-1	TGTGCCTGGAGCTCTAGCGGGAGCATCAATGAGCAGTTCTTC	CAWSSSGSINEQFF
TRBV19	.	.	TRBJ1-4	TGTGCCAGTAGTATTGGTCGGGAAAAACTGTTTTTT	CASSIGREKLFF
TRBV30	.	once	TRBJ1-1	TGTGCCTGGAGGGGCCGAGGGGGACTTTTGCACACTGAAGCTTTCTTT	CAWRGRGGLLHTEAFF
TRBV2	TRBD2	once	TRBJ2-5	TGTGCCAGCATCCGACTAGCGGCTGTCCTCGAGACCCAGTACTTC	CASIRLAAVLETQYF
TRBV5-3	TRBD1	.	TRBJ1-5	TGTGCCAGAAGCTGGACACAGGGGAACCGAATTAATTGGAGCAATCAGCCCCAGCATTTT	CARSWTQGNRINWSNQPQHF
TRBV7-9	TRBD1	.	TRBJ2-1	TGTGCCAGCAGCACCGGGACAGGGACCACCAATGAGCAGTTCTTC	CASSTGTGTTNEQFF
TRBV9	.	.	TRBJ2-2	TGTGCCAGCAGCGACCGACAGGGAGGCGGGGAGCTGTTTTTT	CASSDRQGGGELFF
TRBV6-1	.	.	TRBJ2-5	TGTGCCAGCAGTGAGCGAAACAGGGTACTGCAAGAGACCCAGTACTTC	CASSERNRVLQETQYF
TRBV2	.	.	TRBJ1-3	TGTGCCAGCAGGACCCTTCGACTGGGAAACACCATATATTTT	CASRTLRLGNTIYF
TRBV6-5	.	.	TRBJ2-2	TGTGCCAGCAGTTACCCACAGAACACCGGGGAGCTGTTTTTT	CASSYPQNTGELFF
TRBV19	TRBD2	once	TRBJ2-3	TGTGCCAGTAGCAGACTAGCGGGATCGGCAGATACGCAGTATTTT	CASSRLAGSADTQYF
TRBV7-2	.	.	TRBJ2-3	TGTGCCAGCAGCACCCTTCTACGCCTCCTTACAGATACGCAGTATTTT	CASSTLLRLLTDTQYF
TRBV5-5	TRBD2	.	TRBJ2-7	TGTGCCAGCAGCTTGGGTATAGCGGGAGTAGGCGAGCAGTACTTC	CASSLGIAGVGEQYF
TRBV29-1	.	.	TRBJ1-2	TGCAGCGTCGTAAAGACATGGGGCTACACCTTC	CSVVKTWGYTF
TRBV6-5	.	.	TRBJ2-3	TGTGCCAGCAGTTACGGGGGGGCGCAAACAGATACGCAGTATTTT	CASSYGGAQTDTQYF
TRBV2	.	.	TRBJ2-3	TGTGCCAGCAGTCTTGGGACGGACTTCACAGATACGCAGTATTTT	CASSLGTDFTDTQYF
TRBV9	.	.	TRBJ1-5	TGTGCCAGCAGCGTCGGGACCGGAAATCAGCCCCAGCATTTT	CASSVGTGNQPQHF
TRBV19	TRBD1	.	TRBJ1-5	TGTGCCAGTAGCTACAGGGGTCTCAATCAGCCCCAGCATTTT	CASSYRGLNQPQHF
TRBV2	.	.	TRBJ2-1	TGTGCCAGCAAGAGAGGGCTGAGTAATGAGCAGTTCTTC	CASKRGLSNEQFF
TRBV6-5	.	.	TRBJ1-2	TGTGCCAGCAGTTACGGATTTCGCTATGGCTACACCTTC	CASSYGFRYGYTF
TRBV5-1	.	once	TRBJ1-3	TGCGCCAGCAGCTTGGACGGCTCTGGAAACACCATATATTTT	CASSLDGSGNTIYF
TRBV14	TRBD2	.	TRBJ2-1	TGTGCCAGCAGCCAAGGGGGAGCGGGGGCACCCTACAATGAGCAGTTCTTC	CASSQGGAGAPYNEQFF
TRBV19	TRBD1	.	TRBJ2-6	TGTGCCAGTACCCCGAGGGGGACAGGGGCCAGGGGCTCTGGGGCCAACGTCCTGACTTTC	CASTPRGTGARGSGANVLTF
TRBV10-3	.	.	TRBJ2-7	TGTGCCAGCAAAAGCCGGGACGCCTACGAGCAGTACTTC	CASKSRDAYEQYF
TRBV7-2	.	.	TRBJ1-1	TGTGCCAGCAGCTTAAGTAGCGGGGACACTGAAGCTTTCTTT	CASSLSSGDTEAFF
TRBV7-9	.	.	TRBJ2-1	TGTGCCAGCAGCTTGGCCAACAATGAGCAGTTCTTC	CASSLANNEQFF
TRBV28	.	.	TRBJ2-1	TGTGCCAGCAGAGGTAGAAGTACTGAGCAGTTCTTC	CASRGRSTEQFF
TRBV18	.	.	TRBJ2-3	TGTGCCAGCTCACCACCCAGGGGCACAGATACGCAGTATTTT	CASSPPRGTDTQYF
TRBV5-4	TRBD2	once	TRBJ2-1	TGTGCCAGCAGCTTGCCTGGACTAGCGGGGGACAATGAGCAGTTCTTC	CASSLPGLAGDNEQFF
TRBV4-3	.	.	TRBJ2-1	TGCGCCAGCAGCCAAGGGGTGTCCGGCTCCTACAATGAGCAGTTCTTC	CASSQGVSGSYNEQFF
TRBV2	TRBD2	.	TRBJ2-1	TGTGCCAGCAGTGGACTAGCGGGGGGGCTTAGTGAGCAGTTCTTC	CASSGLAGGLSEQFF
TRBV19	TRBD1	.	TRBJ2-5	TGTGCCAGTAGTAAGACAGGGGTAGGGGGAGAGACCCAGTACTTC	CASSKTGVGGETQYF
TRBV7-9	TRBD2	.	TRBJ2-5	TGTGCCAGCAGCTTAGTTCGCGGGAGGGCCGGAGAGACCCAGTACTTC	CASSLVRGRAGETQYF
TRBV29-1	.	.	TRBJ2-3	TGCAGCGTTGCGTACAGGGAATATGGGCGAGATACGCAGTATTTT	CSVAYREYGRDTQYF
TRBV5-6	.	.	TRBJ1-4	TGTGCCAGCAGCTTAAGGACGGGTGCCGGAAAACTGTTTTTT	CASSLRTGAGKLFF
TRBV5-1	.	.	TRBJ1-2	TGCGCCAACCAGGGCCCACAGGAAACAAACTATGGCTACACCTTC	CANQGPQETNYGYTF
TRBV6-1	.	.	TRBJ2-7	TGTGCCAGCAGTGAAGCGCTTTTCGGGCCATTGGACTACGAGCAGTACTTC	CASSEALFGPLDYEQYF
TRBV4-3	.	once	TRBJ2-7	TGCGCCAGCAGCCAAAGATGGGAGAACCTTTACGAGCAGTACTTC	CASSQRWENLYEQYF
TRBV6-1	.	.	TRBJ1-4	TGTGCCAGCAGGAGGGCTGGAGAAAAACTGTTTTTT	CASRRAGEKLFF
TRBV7-9	TRBD1	.	TRBJ1-1	TGTGCCAGCAGCTTAGGGGGACAGAGGAACACTGAAGCTTTCTTT	CASSLGGQRNTEAFF
TRBV15	TRBD1	.	TRBJ1-1	TGTGCCACCAGCTCAGGGGGTGGGGGATGGACTGAAGCTTTCTTT	CATSSGGGGWTEAFF
TRBV6-6	.	.	TRBJ2-1	TGTGCCAGCAGTCCAGACTTAGGCTCCTACAATGAGCAGTTCTTC	CASSPDLGSYNEQFF
TRBV5-4	TRBD1	.	TRBJ2-3	TGTGCCAGCAGCCGGGACAGACCCTTGGCGGATACGCAGTATTTT	CASSRDRPLADTQYF
TRBV29-1	TRBD1	.	TRBJ2-3	TGCAGCGTTGAGGACCACTGGACAGGGAGGGATACGCAGTATTTT	CSVEDHWTGRDTQYF
TRBV2	.	.	TRBJ2-7	TGTGCCAGCAGTGAAGGGTCCACCCTCTACGAGCAGTACTTC	CASSEGSTLYEQYF